Below are 7 T cell receptor beta chains sequenced from a single sample in a study of T cell repertoires in cytomegalovirus infection. No cognate antigen is known for these TCRs. One entry per CDR3 protein, called by TCRdb with MiXCR from the reads. Among some 220,000 distinct CDR3 sequences listed, around two fifths were seen once. This specimen was CD8+ T cells from cultured PBMCs, taken from culture after CMV antigen stimulation. The source of these receptors is a human donor in good health (CMV status not recorded). Some clones in this sample may be carry-over from other donors' samples.

The chain combines TRBV11-2 with TRBJ2-2, with D tentatively TRBD2 (6 bases). The CDR3 is 14 amino acids. Between the trimmed V and J ends, which lost 1 base and 5 bases, there was a span of 8 bases. CDR1 SGHAT and CDR2 FQNNGV come from the germline V gene. The CDR3 nucleotides read TGTGCCAGCAGCTTAGTCGGGACTACCGGGGAGCTGTTTTTT. It translates to CASSLVGTTGELFF. The full variable domain, in which reference TRBV11-2 and TRBJ2-2 provide the parts outside the CDR3, is EAGVAQSPRYKIIEKRQSVAFWCNPISGHATLYWYQQILGQGPKLLIQFQNNGVVDDSQLPKDRFSAERLKGVDSTLKIQPAKLEDSAVYLCASSLVGTTGELFFGEGSRLTVL.

The chain has TRBV7-1 and TRBJ1-1; D gene ambiguous. TRBV7-1 is known as an ORF, though its function is uncertain. The CDR3 covers 12 residues. The V gene lost 5 bases and the J gene lost 7 bases, with 11 bases spanning the gap. This chain's CDR3 is CASSLVRGEAFF. The DNA for the CDR3 is TGTGCCAGCAGCCTCGTCCGGGGTGAAGCTTTCTTT.

This clonotype was observed a few times. The chain is built from TRBV7-6 and TRBJ2-2, with 12 bases identical to TRBD2. After removal of 6 bases from V and 3 bases from J, the junction contained 2 bases not matched to a gene. Germline V CDR1 and CDR2: SGHVS, FNYEAQ. The CDR3 length is 15 residues. CDR3 DNA: TGTGCCAGCAGTTCTAGCGGGGGGGACACCGGGGAGCTGTTTTTT. It specifies CASSSSGGDTGELFF.

J is TRBJ2-1 and V is TRBV7-8, with 14 bases identical to TRBD2. Trimming cost V 5 bases and J 0 bases; bases outside gene matches: 6. CDR1 is SGHVS and CDR2 is FQNEAQ in the germline V gene. The CDR3 loop spans 18 amino acids. CDR3 coding DNA: TGTGCCAGCAGCGAGGGACTAGCGGGGGCCTCCTCCTACAATGAGCAGTTCTTC. Translated, it gives CASSEGLAGASSYNEQFF.

This chain uses TRBV20-1 with TRBJ2-6, with TRBD1 matching 9 bases. Trimming removed 3 bases from V and 0 bases from J; junction bases left unmatched: 6. The CDR3 runs 17 residues. The germline gives CDR1 DFQATT, CDR2 SNEGSKA (reference sequence). CDR3 protein: CSASYRDRVSGANVLTF. The CDR3 DNA sequence: TGCAGTGCTAGCTACCGGGACAGGGTCTCTGGGGCCAACGTCCTGACTTTC.

There are a few counts of this clonotype. The chain joins TRBV7-8 to TRBJ2-5; tentatively, D is TRBD1 (6 bases). The CDR3 is 15 residues long. V was clipped by 5 bases and J by 5 bases, with 18 bases between them. In germline, CDR1 is SGHVS, CDR2 FQNEAQ. The CDR3 protein is CASSPTHRAVETQYF. The CDR3 DNA reads as TGTGCCAGCAGCCCAACCCACAGGGCGGTGGAGACCCAGTACTTC.

This clonotype was detected only a few times. J is TRBJ2-1 and V is TRBV7-8, with 12 positions matching TRBD1. Germline trimming cut 5 bases from V and 7 bases from J; bases unmatched to any gene: 6. Germline CDR1 and CDR2: SGHVS and FQNEAQ. This CDR3 comprises 15 residues. In DNA, the CDR3 is TGTGCCAGCAGCGCGGGACAGGGGGCGCGGAATGAGCAGTTCTTC. This sequence encodes CASSAGQGARNEQFF.